This T cell receptor (beta chain) was profiled in a study of blood T cell repertoires in COVID-19. V was cut by 0 bases and J by 3 bases, with 9 bases left in between. The length of the CDR3 is 14 residues. Germline V gives CDR1 SGHRS, CDR2 YFSETQ. Only in-frame clones appear in the TCRdb table, and some are missing; sequencing was by immunoSEQ multiplex PCR. The sample yields about 90,000 clones, less than 95% seen once. This chain links TRBV5-1 with TRBJ1-1; a possible D gene is TRBD1 (6 bases). The clonotype comes from a man aged 45-65 years with acute or convalescent COVID-19. The sample comprised peripheral blood. The CDR3 region is CASSLVGTYTEAFF. The CDR3 DNA reads as TGCGCCAGCAGCTTGGTGGGGACATACACTGAAGCTTTCTTT.